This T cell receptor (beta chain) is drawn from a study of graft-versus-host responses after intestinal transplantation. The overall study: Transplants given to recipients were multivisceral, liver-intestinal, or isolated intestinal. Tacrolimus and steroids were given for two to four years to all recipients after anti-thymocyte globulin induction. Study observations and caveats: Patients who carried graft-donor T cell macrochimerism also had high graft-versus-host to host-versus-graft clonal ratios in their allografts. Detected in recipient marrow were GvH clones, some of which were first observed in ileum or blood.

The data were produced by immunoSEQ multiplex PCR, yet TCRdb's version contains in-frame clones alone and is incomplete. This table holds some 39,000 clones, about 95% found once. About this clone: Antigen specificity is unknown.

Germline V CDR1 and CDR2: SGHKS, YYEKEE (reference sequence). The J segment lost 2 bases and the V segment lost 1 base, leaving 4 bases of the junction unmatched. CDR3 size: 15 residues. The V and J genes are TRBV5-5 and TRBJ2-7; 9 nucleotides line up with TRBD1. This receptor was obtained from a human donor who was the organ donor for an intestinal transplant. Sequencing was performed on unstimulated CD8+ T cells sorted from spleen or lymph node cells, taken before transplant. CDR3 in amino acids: CASSLSGQGPYEQYF. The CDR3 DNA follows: TGTGCCAGCAGCTTGTCGGGACAGGGACCCTACGAGCAGTACTTC.